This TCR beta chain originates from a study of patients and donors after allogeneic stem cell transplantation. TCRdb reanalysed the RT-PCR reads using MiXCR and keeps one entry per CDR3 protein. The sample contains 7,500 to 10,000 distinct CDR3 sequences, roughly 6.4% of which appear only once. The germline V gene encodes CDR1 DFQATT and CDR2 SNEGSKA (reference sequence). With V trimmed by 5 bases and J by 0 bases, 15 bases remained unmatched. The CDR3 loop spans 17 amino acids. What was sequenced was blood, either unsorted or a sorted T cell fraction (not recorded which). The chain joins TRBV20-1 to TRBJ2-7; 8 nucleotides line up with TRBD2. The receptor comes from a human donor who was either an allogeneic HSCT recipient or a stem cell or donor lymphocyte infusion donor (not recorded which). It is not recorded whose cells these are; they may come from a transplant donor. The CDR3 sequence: CSARGLAAFPYSYEQYF. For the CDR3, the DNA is TGCAGTGCTCGTGGACTAGCAGCGTTCCCTTACTCCTACGAGCAGTACTTC.